Listed here is a single T cell receptor beta chain. Its antigen is as yet unknown. CDR1 SGHRS and CDR2 YFSETQ come from the germline V gene. Trimming cost V 4 bases and J 1 base; bases outside gene matches: 7. The CDR3 extends over 16 amino acids. This entry comes from a study of cytomegalovirus exposure and HLA in healthy donors. Study-level background: The study's early data release held about 77 million unique TCRs from HLA-typed donors.

Study-wide findings and caveats: The investigators catalogued 180 or so TCR beta chains as cytomegalovirus-associated. Accurate prediction of HLA-A and HLA-B alleles (for most subjects) was reportedly achieved from TCR beta sequences.

Samples came from healthy bone marrow donors. Primers: 60 Vbeta forward and 13 Jbeta reverse. Sequencing used immunoSEQ multiplex PCR; TCRdb keeps in-frame clones, though not all of them. The sample carries roughly 100,000 clones, around two thirds recorded once. Specimen: PBMCs. This sequence originates from a man over 45 in good health and CMV-seropositive. This chain joins TRBV5-1 and TRBJ2-5; 10 bases map to TRBD2. In nucleotides, the CDR3 is TGCGCCAGCAGCACCGGACTAGCGGCCCTCCAAGAGACCCAGTACTTC. This encodes CASSTGLAALQETQYF.